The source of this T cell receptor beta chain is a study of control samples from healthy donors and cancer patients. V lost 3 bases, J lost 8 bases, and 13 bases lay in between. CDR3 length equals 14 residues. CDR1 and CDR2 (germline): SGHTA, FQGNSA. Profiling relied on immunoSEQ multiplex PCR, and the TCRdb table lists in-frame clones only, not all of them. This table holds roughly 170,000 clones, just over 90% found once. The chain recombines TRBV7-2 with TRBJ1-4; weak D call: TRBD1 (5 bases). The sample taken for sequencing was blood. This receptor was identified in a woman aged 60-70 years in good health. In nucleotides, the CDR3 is TGTGCCAGCAGCTTTCAAGGGGCGGCAGAAAAACTGTTTTTT. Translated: CASSFQGAAEKLFF. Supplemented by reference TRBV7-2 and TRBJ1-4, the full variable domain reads GAGVSQSPSNKVTEKGKDVELRCDPISGHTALYWYRQSLGQGLEFLIYFQGNSAPDKSGLPSDRFSAERTGGSVSTLTIQRTQQEDSAVYLCASSFQGAAEKLFFGSGTQLSVL.